These 21 T cell receptor beta chains share one sample of origin, sequenced in a study of T cell responses to AZD1222 COVID-19 vaccine. Assay used: immunoSEQ multiplex PCR; TCRdb lists only in-frame clones, some missing. The data hold 120,000 or so clones, with 90% observed a single time. Specimen: peripheral blood, collected on day 0 of MenACWY control vaccination. Receptors originate from an adult in good health.

J is TRBJ1-1 and V is TRBV14, with 12 bases fitting TRBD1. CDR1 is SGHDN and CDR2 is FVKESK in the germline V gene. Unmatched junction bases numbered 6, after V lost 3 bases and J lost 4 bases. CDR3 size: 16 residues. Here the CDR3 reads CASSQWGQGAFTEAFF. Written as DNA, the CDR3 is TGTGCCAGCAGCCAGTGGGGACAGGGGGCTTTCACTGAAGCTTTCTTT.

The chain is built from TRBV27 and TRBJ2-1; no firm D call. CDR3 length: 15 amino acids. With 6 bases removed from V and 0 bases from J, the gap between germline ends came to 12 bases. Germline V gives CDR1 MNHEY, CDR2 SMNVEV (reference sequence). For the CDR3, the DNA is TGTGCCAGCAGACCCGGACCGAGCTCCTACAATGAGCAGTTCTTC. The encoded protein is CASRPGPSSYNEQFF.

The CDR3 coding sequence is TGTGCCAGCAGCTTGGGGTCGGGGAAAGGGAACTATGGCTACACCTTC. The encoded protein is CASSLGSGKGNYGYTF. This chain links TRBV11-2 with TRBJ1-2; D not certain. The CDR3 sequence is 16 residues long. Germline V lookup: CDR1 SGHAT, CDR2 FQNNGV. Trimming shortened V by 3 bases and J by 2 bases, and 16 bases separated the two germline ends.

The chain joins TRBV4-1 to TRBJ2-3, with D maybe TRBD2 (7 bases). The length of the CDR3 is 15 residues. Trimming took 1 base from V and 10 from J, leaving 18 bases between them. Germline V gene sequence: CDR1 MGHRA, CDR2 YSYEKL. CDR3 in DNA: TGCGCCAGCAGCCAAGGAAGGGGGGGCAACTCTGCGCAGTATTTT. Its protein is CASSQGRGGNSAQYF.

The rearrangement links TRBV2 to TRBJ1-2, with 7 bases fitting TRBD1. The V gene end was trimmed by 3 bases and the J gene end by 6 bases; junction bases not matched to a gene: 13. CDR1 SNHLY and CDR2 FYNNEI come from the germline V gene. This CDR3 is built from 16 residues. CDR3 DNA: TGTGCCAGCAGTGAGTTCAGGGGGGCAGGGAAGGATGGCTACACCTTC. Amino acid sequence: CASSEFRGAGKDGYTF.

This chain links TRBV20-1 with TRBJ1-5; D uncertain. There are 16 residues in the CDR3. Germline V gene data show CDR1 as DFQATT and CDR2 as SNEGSKA (reference sequence). V lost 3 bases, J lost 0 bases, and 15 bases lay in between. Written as DNA, the CDR3 is TGCAGTGCTAGTTTTCTTCTGGGTGATAGCAATCAGCCCCAGCATTTT. It translates to CSASFLLGDSNQPQHF.

The V call is TRBV27, the J call TRBJ2-3; weak D call: TRBD2 (6 bases). Trimming shortened V by 4 bases and J by 5 bases, and 7 bases separated the two germline ends. The germline gives CDR1 MNHEY, CDR2 SMNVEV (reference sequence). This CDR3 region has 12 residues. The CDR3 DNA sequence: TGTGCCAGCAGTTATAGCGGAGATACGCAGTATTTT. Residues: CASSYSGDTQYF.

The V call is TRBV6-5, the J call TRBJ1-6, with a weak D call TRBD1 (6 bases). V was cut by 9 bases and J by 5 bases, with 11 bases left in between. Looked up from germline, CDR1 is MNHEY and CDR2 is SVGAGI. This CDR3 spans 13 amino acids. The CDR3 bases are TGTGCCAGTTCAGGGGTGAATAATTCACCCCTCCACTTT. Translating it yields CASSGVNNSPLHF.

V is TRBV7-9 and J is TRBJ1-1, with D possibly matching TRBD1 (5 bases). The germline V gene has CDR1 SEHNR and CDR2 FQNEAQ (reference sequence). Deletions cut 5 bases from V and 0 bases from J, with 10 bases between. The CDR3 runs 14 residues. The CDR3 reads CASSRGGMNTEAFF. CDR3 DNA sequence: TGTGCCAGCAGCCGCGGGGGAATGAACACTGAAGCTTTCTTT.

Of note for this clone: One junction end disagrees with the germline gene, perhaps due to a read error. The genes are TRBV19 and TRBJ2-5; D might be TRBD2 (5 bases). Per the germline V gene, CDR1 is LNHDA and CDR2 is SQIVND (reference sequence). This CDR3 contains 15 residues. The CDR3 is CASSIGGRSGETQYF. CDR3 DNA sequence: TGTGCCAGTAGCATAGGAGGCAGGTCGGGGGAGACCCAGTACTTC. Full variable domain (remainder filled in from reference TRBV19 and TRBJ2-5): DGGITQSPKYLFRKEGQNVTLSCEQNLNHDAMYWYRQDPGQGLRLIYYSQIVNDFQKGDIAEGYSVSREKKESFPLTVTSAQKNPTAFYLCASSIGGRSGETQYFGPGTRLLVL.

The chain is built from TRBV7-8 and TRBJ1-2; D possibly corresponds to TRBD1 (5 bases). With 1 base removed from V and 3 bases from J, the gap between germline ends came to 9 bases. From germline, CDR1 is SGHVS and CDR2 FQNEAQ. The CDR3 runs 14 residues. CDR3 loop: CASSLEGIDYGYTF. DNA of the CDR3: TGTGCCAGCAGCTTAGAGGGGATCGACTATGGCTACACCTTC. The variable domain in full, completed from reference TRBV7-8 and TRBJ1-2, reads GAGVSQSPRYKVAKRGQDVALRCDPISGHVSLFWYQQALGQGPEFLTYFQNEAQLDKSGLPSDRFFAERPEGSVSTLKIQRTQQEDSAVYLCASSLEGIDYGYTFGSGTRLTVV.

The J gene is TRBJ1-1, the V gene TRBV21-1. TRBV21-1 is a recognized pseudogene. The CDR3 runs 14 residues. This CDR3 reads CASRKSIWGTEAFF. The CDR3 DNA reads TGTGCCAGCAGGAAGTCTATTTGGGGAACTGAAGCTTTCTTT.

The table lists this clone with a count of one. The chain joins TRBV5-6 to TRBJ1-2, with D possibly matching TRBD1 (6 bases). Germline V CDR1 and CDR2: SGHDT, YYEEEE. The CDR3 is 15 residues long. The germline V and J ends were trimmed by 0 bases and 0 bases, with 9 bases remaining between them. In DNA form, the CDR3 reads TGTGCCAGCAGCTTGGGGGACATTGCTAACTATGGCTACACCTTC. Protein product: CASSLGDIANYGYTF. The full variable domain, rest sourced from reference TRBV5-6 and TRBJ1-2, is DAGVTQSPTHLIKTRGQQVTLRCSPKSGHDTVSWYQQALGQGPQFIFQYYEEEERQRGNFPDRFSGHQFPNYSSELNVNALLLGDSALYLCASSLGDIANYGYTFGSGTRLTVV.

The chain employs TRBV5-6 and TRBJ1-1; D might be TRBD1 (5 bases). CDR1 is SGHDT, CDR2 YYEEEE, per germline. The germline V and J ends were trimmed by 4 bases and 5 bases, with 18 bases remaining between them. CDR3 length: 15 residues. In nucleotides, the CDR3 is TGTGCCAGCAGCCGTCTGGGCCGGGGGGGAACTGAAGCTTTCTTT. As protein: CASSRLGRGGTEAFF.

This chain joins TRBV27 and TRBJ1-6; D is uncertain. V was clipped by 8 bases and J by 7 bases, with 9 bases between them. CDR3 length: 12 amino acids. Per germline, CDR1 MNHEY and CDR2 SMNVEV (reference sequence). In DNA form, the CDR3 reads TGTGCCAGCGGCCTTACAAATTCACCCCTCCACTTT. It translates to CASGLTNSPLHF.

This chain joins TRBV5-1 and TRBJ1-2, with 9 bases identical to TRBD1. V shed 3 bases and J 7 bases; nucleotides not matched to a gene: 1. The CDR3 is 12 residues long. CDR1 is SGHRS and CDR2 is YFSETQ in the germline V gene. The CDR3 sequence: CASSSGQGGYTF. In DNA form, the CDR3 reads TGCGCCAGCAGCTCGGGACAGGGTGGCTACACCTTC.

The chain employs TRBV5-1 and TRBJ1-5; 9 bases are shared with TRBD1. The CDR3 loop spans 17 amino acids. Germline V gives CDR1 SGHRS, CDR2 YFSETQ. The V and J ends lost 2 bases and 6 bases, in that order; junction bases with no gene match: 12. The CDR3 here is CASSLAVGTGYIQPQHF. DNA of the CDR3: TGCGCCAGCAGCTTAGCCGTCGGGACAGGGTACATTCAGCCCCAGCATTTT.

The chain combines TRBV14 with TRBJ2-1, with a tentative D call TRBD2 (6 bases). Trimming removed 3 bases from V and 10 bases from J, with 16 bases in between. The length of the CDR3 is 14 residues. CDR1 and CDR2 (germline): SGHDN, FVKESK. The CDR3 sequence: CASSQGVGRREQFF. CDR3 DNA: TGTGCCAGCAGCCAGGGGGTCGGGAGAAGGGAGCAGTTCTTC.

The V and J genes are TRBV27 and TRBJ2-7; D is uncertain. The CDR3 loop spans 13 amino acids. The V end was cut by 5 bases, the J end by 0 bases, with 8 bases between. Germline assignment: CDR1 MNHEY and CDR2 SMNVEV (reference sequence). Here the CDR3 DNA reads TGTGCCAGCAGTCACTCGAGCTCCTACGAGCAGTACTTC. Translation gives CASSHSSSYEQYF.

V is TRBV27 and J is TRBJ1-2; unclear D gene. The ends were cut back, 0 bases at V and 6 bases at J, with 5 bases in the middle. The CDR3 spans 12 residues. CDR1 MNHEY and CDR2 SMNVEV come from the germline V gene (reference sequence). The CDR3 nucleotides read TGTGCCAGCAGTTTATCCGGGCATGGCTACACCTTC. It codes for CASSLSGHGYTF.

This sequence joins TRBV5-1 and TRBJ2-1; 7 positions agree with TRBD2. Germline V CDR1 and CDR2: SGHRS, YFSETQ. V lost 3 bases to trimming and J lost 0 bases; unmatched junction nucleotides: 12. The CDR3 consists of 18 residues. CDR3 loop: CASSSGGGGRSSYNEQFF. The CDR3 coding sequence is TGCGCCAGCAGCTCCGGAGGTGGCGGGAGAAGCTCCTACAATGAGCAGTTCTTC.